Listed below are T cell receptor beta chains from one sample, sequenced in a study of blood T cells in healthy people across ages. TCRdb reanalysed the 5' RACE reads using MiXCR and keeps one entry per CDR3 protein. The sample has about 680,000 distinct CDR3 sequences, 49% seen once. Sequenced: blood. The receptors stem from an older woman in good health. CDR3s include the opening cysteine and the closing phenylalanine or tryptophan. A D gene is named only where the DNA matches it firmly. Clone size, where shown, is once, few, many, or a class for clones that have expanded.

clone_size j_call v_call d_call cdr3_nt cdr3_aa
. TRBJ2-3 TRBV6-5 . TGTGCCAGCAGTTCGGGCCTTTCCCGATACTGTACGCAGTATTTT CASSSGLSRYCTQYF
. TRBJ2-1 TRBV7-3 TRBD2 TGTGCCAGCAGCTTCCGGACTAGCGGAGCGCCAAAATACAATGAGCAGTTCTTC CASSFRTSGAPKYNEQFF
. TRBJ2-7 TRBV10-3 . TGTGCCATCAGTAGTTTGGCGACTAGGGGCATCAACGAGCAGTACTTC CAISSLATRGINEQYF
. TRBJ1-4 TRBV29-1 . TGCAGCGTTACCTTGGACAGAAATAATGAAAAACTGTTTTTT CSVTLDRNNEKLFF
once TRBJ1-1 TRBV6-5 TRBD1 TGTGCCAGCACAAGACAGGGAAGGAGCACTGAAGCTTTCTTT CASTRQGRSTEAFF
. TRBJ2-3 TRBV4-3 . TGCGCCAGCAGCCAACTAGCGCTAGGCACAGATACGCAGTATTTT CASSQLALGTDTQYF
. TRBJ2-7 TRBV29-1 TRBD1 TGCAGCGTTGGCGACAGGGACGAGCAGTACTTC CSVGDRDEQYF
. TRBJ2-7 TRBV12-3/TRBV12-4 TRBD1 TGTGCCAGCAGTCCCCCCCCAGGGGGCCCCTACGAGCAGTACTTC CASSPPPGGPYEQYF
. TRBJ2-1 TRBV29-1 . TGCAGCGTTGTTGGGCCTAACAATGAGCAGTTCTTC CSVVGPNNEQFF
. TRBJ1-5 TRBV28 . TGTGCCAGTCAAGCGAGGGCTCGGCAGCCCCAGCATTTT CASQARARQPQHF
many TRBJ2-7 TRBV2 . TGTGCCAGCAGTGAAGGGACGGGGCCGTCTTACGAGCAGTACTTC CASSEGTGPSYEQYF
few TRBJ2-7 TRBV28 TRBD1 TGTGCCAGCAGTCCTTGGGACAGCAGCTCCTACGAGCAGTACTTC CASSPWDSSSYEQYF
few TRBJ2-5 TRBV14 TRBD2 TGTGCCAGCAGCCACCAACCAACCCTAGCGGAAGAGCAGTACTTC CASSHQPTLAEEQYF
few TRBJ2-1 TRBV5-1 TRBD2 TGCGCCAGCAGCTCTGCGGGAGGTTCCCACAATGAGCAGTTCTTC CASSSAGGSHNEQFF
few TRBJ1-6 TRBV10-3 . TGTGCCATCAGTGAAAGACAGCTCGGGAATTCACCCCTCCACTTT CAISERQLGNSPLHF
few TRBJ2-3 TRBV7-2 TRBD2 TGTGCCAGCAGCTTCGGGCTAGCGGGAGGCGGGGATACGCAGTATTTT CASSFGLAGGGDTQYF
. TRBJ2-5 TRBV20-1 TRBD1 TGCAGTGCTAGATCGATGACAGGGTTTGAGACCCAGTACTTC CSARSMTGFETQYF
. TRBJ1-2 TRBV20-1 . TGCAGTGCTCCGCCGGAGGGCGAGTTCTATGGCTACACCTTC CSAPPEGEFYGYTF
. TRBJ2-1 TRBV7-2 . TGTGCCAGCAGGCTAGCCGGGACAGGGGGTGAAGCTAGCGGGAGGCAGACCTACAATGAGCAGTTCTTC CASRLAGTGGEASGRQTYNEQFF
. TRBJ2-7 TRBV5-1 . TGCGCCAGCAGCTTACTACCTTCCTACGAGCAGTACTTC CASSLLPSYEQYF
many TRBJ2-5 TRBV29-1 TRBD1 TGCAGCGTTCAGGGGGCCTGGGAGACCCAGTACTTC CSVQGAWETQYF
few TRBJ2-7 TRBV6-2/TRBV6-3 . TGTGCCAGCAGTTACTCGATCGACAGGAGTAATTACGAGCAGTACTTC CASSYSIDRSNYEQYF
. TRBJ1-5 TRBV20-1 . TGCAGTGCTAGTATGGACAGCAATCAGCCCCACCATTTT CSASMDSNQPHHF
. TRBJ2-4 TRBV7-2 . TGTGCCAGCAGCTTAGCGCCAGGAGCTAGCAAAAACATTCAGTACTTC CASSLAPGASKNIQYF
few TRBJ2-5 TRBV10-3 . TGTGCCATCAGCCAGGGGGGAATGGAGACCCAGTACTTC CAISQGGMETQYF
. TRBJ1-1 TRBV20-1 . TGCAGTGCTAGAGTGTCCAGGGTGAACACTGAAGCTTTCTTT CSARVSRVNTEAFF
. TRBJ2-5 TRBV11-2 . TGTGCCAGCAGCCAGGGGCAAGGGTCGGCCCAGTACTTC CASSQGQGSAQYF
. TRBJ2-5 TRBV2 TRBD2 TGTGCCAGCAGTGTGACTAGCGGGACCCTCGGAGAGACCCAGTACTTC CASSVTSGTLGETQYF
few TRBJ2-7 TRBV27 TRBD2 TGTGCCAGCAGTTTTTCGGGACTAGCGGGAGGGCCGCACTCCTACGAGCAGTACTTC CASSFSGLAGGPHSYEQYF
few TRBJ2-1 TRBV20-1 . TGCAGTGCTCGTTCACAAAGTATCTTCAATGAGCAGTTCTTC CSARSQSIFNEQFF
. TRBJ1-1 TRBV19 . TGTGCCAGTAGAGGGTTGGGGACTGAAGCTTTCTTT CASRGLGTEAFF
. TRBJ2-1 TRBV5-5 TRBD1 TGTGCCAGCAGCTTGTTCGGGACAGGGGGCGTGCATGAGCAGTTCTTC CASSLFGTGGVHEQFF
. TRBJ2-7 TRBV6-5 . TGTGCCAGCAGTGCCCCGGGTAGTGTTACCTACGAGCAGTACTTC CASSAPGSVTYEQYF
once TRBJ2-1 TRBV15 . TGTGCCACCAGCGGACAGCTCAGGGGCCAGTTCTTC CATSGQLRGQFF
few TRBJ2-6 TRBV10-3 . TGTGCCATCAGTGAAGCACTTGGGGCCAACGTCCTGACTTTC CAISEALGANVLTF
few TRBJ1-6 TRBV10-3 . TGTGCCATCAGTAGTATGGGCAGTTCTTCACCCCTCCACTTT CAISSMGSSSPLHF
. TRBJ2-3 TRBV9 TRBD2 TGTGCCAGTAGCGAGCAGCTAGCGGGAGGGACAGATACGCAGTATTTT CASSEQLAGGTDTQYF
. TRBJ2-1 TRBV4-2 . TGTGCCAGCAGCCAAGGGGGCTTAGCTAGTGAGCAGTTCTTC CASSQGGLASEQFF
. TRBJ2-5 TRBV28 . TGTGCCAGCAGTTTATCGGTGGAGACCCAGTACTTC CASSLSVETQYF
. TRBJ2-7 TRBV6-6 . TGTGCCAGCAGTTACTCTGGGGGGTCTGCCCCCTACGAGCAGTACTTC CASSYSGGSAPYEQYF
few TRBJ1-2 TRBV7-2 . TGTGCCAGCAGCCCCACGGGACCCAGCTATGGTGGCTACACCTTC CASSPTGPSYGGYTF
. TRBJ2-1 TRBV10-3 . TGTGCCATCAGCCCTAGCGAGGGCAACAATGAGCAGTTCTTC CAISPSEGNNEQFF
once TRBJ1-2 TRBV7-2 TRBD1 TGTGCCAGCAGCACCCGACAGGGACTTTCGAATGGCTACACCTTC CASSTRQGLSNGYTF
. TRBJ1-6 TRBV18 TRBD1 TGTGCCAGCTCAGACAGGGTCGGAAATTCACCCCTCCACTTT CASSDRVGNSPLHF
. TRBJ2-1 TRBV25-1 TRBD1 TGTGCCAGCAGCCGGGACAGGGTTGGCAATGAGCAGTTCTTC CASSRDRVGNEQFF
. TRBJ2-7 TRBV29-1 TRBD1 TGCAGCGTTAAAACAGGGGAAGCCTACGAGCAGTACTTC CSVKTGEAYEQYF
. TRBJ1-4 TRBV4-3 . TGCGCCAGCAGCCCAGGGGACGCTAATGAAAAACTGTTTTTT CASSPGDANEKLFF
. TRBJ2-7 TRBV7-2 . TGTGCCAGCAGCGAGACTCGGGGGATTCGGTACTTC CASSETRGIRYF
. TRBJ2-5 TRBV5-1 TRBD2 TGCGCCAGCAGCGAAACTAGCGGGAGTCGGCAGTACTTC CASSETSGSRQYF
. TRBJ1-2 TRBV27 . TGTGCCAGTAGTTTGAGGGCAGGGAGCGACTATGGCTACACCTTC CASSLRAGSDYGYTF
. TRBJ2-7 TRBV28 TRBD2 TGTGCCAGCAGAATTAGCGGGACCCCCTACGAGCAGTACTTC CASRISGTPYEQYF
. TRBJ2-5 TRBV4-2 . TGTGCCAGCAGCCCCACGGGGACGCGAGGGGGTTATCAAGAGACCCAGTACTTC CASSPTGTRGGYQETQYF
. TRBJ1-5 TRBV30 TRBD1 TGTGCCTGGGATGACAGGGGGCAGCCCCAGCATTTT CAWDDRGQPQHF
. TRBJ2-7 TRBV6-4 . TGTGCCAGCAGTGCCCACGAGCAGTACTTC CASSAHEQYF
. TRBJ1-1 TRBV3-1 . TGTGCCAGCAGCCCCCGATGGGGCAGGGACACTGAAGCTTTCTTT CASSPRWGRDTEAFF
. TRBJ1-2 TRBV20-1 . TGCAGTGGCAGAGCAGAGGCGGTTAACTATGGCTACACCTTC CSGRAEAVNYGYTF
few TRBJ2-7 TRBV16 TRBD1 TGTGCCAGCAGCTCCGGGGACAGGGGGCCCTACGAGCAGTACTTC CASSSGDRGPYEQYF
. TRBJ1-2 TRBV7-3 . TGTGCCAGCAGCTTAACGGGACGGGCCTATGGCTACACCTTC CASSLTGRAYGYTF
. TRBJ1-2 TRBV2 . TGTGCCAGCAGGGCGGGGGCTCGTAACACCTTC CASRAGARNTF
few TRBJ1-6 TRBV14 TRBD1 TGTGCCAGCAGCCAAGATCACAGGGGGCGGTCACCCCTCCACTTT CASSQDHRGRSPLHF